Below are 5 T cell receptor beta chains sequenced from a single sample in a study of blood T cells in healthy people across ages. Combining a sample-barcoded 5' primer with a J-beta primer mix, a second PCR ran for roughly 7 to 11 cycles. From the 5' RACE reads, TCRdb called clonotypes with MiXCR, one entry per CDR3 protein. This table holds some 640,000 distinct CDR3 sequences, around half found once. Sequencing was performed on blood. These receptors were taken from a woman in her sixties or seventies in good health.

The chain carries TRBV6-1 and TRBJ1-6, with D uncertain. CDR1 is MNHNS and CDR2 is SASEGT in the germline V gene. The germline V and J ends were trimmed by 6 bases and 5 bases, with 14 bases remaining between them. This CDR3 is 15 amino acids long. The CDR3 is CASRFRTPDNSPLHF. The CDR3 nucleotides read TGTGCCAGCAGGTTCCGGACCCCTGATAATTCACCCCTCCACTTT.

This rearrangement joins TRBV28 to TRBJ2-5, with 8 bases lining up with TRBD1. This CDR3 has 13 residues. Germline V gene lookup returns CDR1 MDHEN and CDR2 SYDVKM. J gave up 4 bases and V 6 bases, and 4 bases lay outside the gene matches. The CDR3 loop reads CASRGTGPETQYF. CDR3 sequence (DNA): TGTGCCAGCAGGGGGACAGGTCCAGAGACCCAGTACTTC.

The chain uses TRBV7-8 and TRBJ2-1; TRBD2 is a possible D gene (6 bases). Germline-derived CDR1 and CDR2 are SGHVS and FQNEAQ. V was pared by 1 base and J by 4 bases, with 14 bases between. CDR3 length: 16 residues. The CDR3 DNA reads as TGTGCCAGCAGCTTAGATTACGGGGGAGGATACAATGAGCAGTTCTTC. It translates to CASSLDYGGGYNEQFF.

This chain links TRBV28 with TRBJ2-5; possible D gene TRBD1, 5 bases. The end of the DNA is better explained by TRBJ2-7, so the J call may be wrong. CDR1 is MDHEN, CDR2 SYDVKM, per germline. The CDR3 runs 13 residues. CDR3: CASREPRGNEQYF. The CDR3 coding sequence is TGTGCCAGCAGAGAACCTAGGGGAAACGAGCAGTACTTC.

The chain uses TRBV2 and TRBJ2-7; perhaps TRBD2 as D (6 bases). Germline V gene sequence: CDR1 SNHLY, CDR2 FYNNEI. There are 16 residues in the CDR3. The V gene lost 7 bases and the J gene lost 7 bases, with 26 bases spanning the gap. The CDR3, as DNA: TGTGCCAGCAACGCTCCCCCTTCGGGAGCCTTTGATGAGCAGTACTTC. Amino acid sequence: CASNAPPSGAFDEQYF.